The next 29 T cell receptor beta chains were all read from a single sample in a study of shared clonotypes between healthy human individuals. TCRdb keeps only in-frame clones here, not all; method: immunoSEQ multiplex PCR. Among some 1.5 million clones listed, roughly 96% were seen once. Sequencing was carried out using naive CD4+ T cells sorted from blood. Subset noted: CD45RA+ positively selected. The receptors originated from a man younger than 45 in good health.

The CDR3, as DNA: TGTGCTAGTGGTTTCACGGGACAGGGTTCCACTGAAGCTTTCTTT. It yields the protein CASGFTGQGSTEAFF. The chain joins TRBV12-5 to TRBJ1-1, with 9 nucleotides matching TRBD1. V trimming: 3 bases; J trimming: 4 bases; junction bases outside the gene matches: 6. CDR3 size: 15 residues. In germline, CDR1 is LGHNT, CDR2 FRNRAP.

CDR3 region: CASSPRTSGISGTGELFF. The CDR3 DNA reads as TGTGCCAGCTCACCACGGACTAGCGGGATCTCGGGCACCGGGGAGCTGTTTTTT. The J gene is TRBJ2-2, the V gene TRBV18, with 12 positions matching TRBD2. V gave up 1 base and J gave up 4 bases; unmatched junction bases: 7. The CDR3 loop spans 18 amino acids. Germline loops: CDR1 KGHSH, CDR2 LQKENI.

The gene calls are TRBV7-9 and TRBJ2-1, with D unclear. The CDR3 extends over 14 amino acids. CDR1 is SEHNR and CDR2 is FQNEAQ in the germline V gene (reference sequence). Between the trimmed V and J ends, which lost 3 bases and 2 bases, there was a span of 8 bases. The chain's CDR3 is CASSLVGTYNEQFF. For the CDR3, the DNA is TGTGCCAGCAGCTTGGTAGGAACCTACAATGAGCAGTTCTTC.

The chain recombines TRBV5-5 with TRBJ1-3, with 11 bases lining up with TRBD1. Trimming cost V 4 bases and J 3 bases; bases outside gene matches: 9. The germline V gene has CDR1 SGHKS and CDR2 YYEKEE (reference sequence). CDR3 length: 17 amino acids. This CDR3 reads CASSLSWTGGLGNTIYF. The CDR3 DNA follows: TGTGCCAGCAGCCTATCTTGGACAGGGGGCCTTGGAAACACCATATATTTT.

This chain joins TRBV7-9 and TRBJ1-4; D not certain. Germline CDR1 SEHNR, CDR2 FQNEAQ (reference sequence). This CDR3 comprises 15 residues. Trimming pared 1 base from V and 13 bases from J, leaving 19 bases between. The CDR3: CASSLGTEIAVGLFF. The CDR3 bases are TGTGCCAGCAGCTTAGGAACAGAGATTGCCGTTGGACTGTTTTTT.

This chain uses TRBV11-2 with TRBJ1-1; 10 positions agree with TRBD1. V dropped 2 bases and J dropped 0; count of bases not matched to a gene: 3. Germline assignment: CDR1 SGHAT and CDR2 FQNNGV. There are 16 residues in the CDR3. The CDR3 DNA is TGTGCCAGCAGCTTATGGGGACAGGGGTTGAACACTGAAGCTTTCTTT. Translating it yields CASSLWGQGLNTEAFF.

V gene TRBV7-8 combines with J gene TRBJ2-1, with 8 positions matching TRBD1. Germline CDR1 reads SGHVS; CDR2 reads FQNEAQ. Losses at the gene ends were 5 bases for V and 2 bases for J; bases not matched to a gene: 5. The CDR3 sequence is 15 residues long. CDR3 protein: CASSRGQGPYNEQFF. As DNA, the CDR3 is TGTGCCAGCAGCCGAGGACAGGGACCCTACAATGAGCAGTTCTTC. Full variable domain (missing parts from reference TRBV7-8 and TRBJ2-1): GAGVSQSPRYKVAKRGQDVALRCDPISGHVSLFWYQQALGQGPEFLTYFQNEAQLDKSGLPSDRFFAERPEGSVSTLKIQRTQQEDSAVYLCASSRGQGPYNEQFFGPGTRLTVL.

J is TRBJ2-2 and V is TRBV2; 7 bases fit TRBD2. Trimming took 2 bases from V and 7 from J; bases not matched to a gene: 4. The length of the CDR3 is 14 residues. From germline, CDR1 is SNHLY and CDR2 FYNNEI. The CDR3 loop reads CASSEQGGVGELFF. CDR3 sequence (DNA): TGTGCCAGCAGTGAACAGGGAGGGGTCGGGGAGCTGTTTTTT. The full variable domain, with the rest looked up from reference TRBV2 and TRBJ2-2, is EPEVTQTPSHQVTQMGQEVILRCVPISNHLYFYWYRQILGQKVEFLVSFYNNEISEKSEIFDDQFSVERPDGSNFTLKIRSTKLEDSAMYFCASSEQGGVGELFFGEGSRLTVL.

The chain uses TRBV5-1 and TRBJ2-5; the D is unclear. There are 13 residues in the CDR3. Germline V CDR1 and CDR2: SGHRS, YFSETQ. V gave up 4 bases and J gave up 5 bases, with 12 bases separating them. Written as DNA, the CDR3 is TGCGCCAGCAGCCGCGAGACGGTGGAGACCCAGTACTTC. As protein: CASSRETVETQYF.

V gene TRBV18 combines with J gene TRBJ1-2; D perhaps matches TRBD1 (5 bases). There are 15 residues in the CDR3. Germline loops: CDR1 KGHSH, CDR2 LQKENI. The V end lost 3 bases, the J end lost 5 bases, and 16 bases lay between the germline ends. CDR3 coding DNA: TGTGCCAGCTCACCCCAGGGCCAAGTCGGTTATGGCTACACCTTC. This codes for CASSPQGQVGYGYTF.

This clone was picked up one time. The V and J genes are TRBV6-5 and TRBJ2-3; D not resolved. The CDR3 is 13 amino acids. Germline CDR1 is MNHEY and CDR2 is SVGAGI. V gave up 2 bases and J gave up 8 bases, with 11 bases separating them. The CDR3 nucleotides are TGTGCCAGCAGTTACGGGTCCTGGGGTACGCAGTATTTT. Protein: CASSYGSWGTQYF.

The rearrangement links TRBV5-1 to TRBJ1-2, with D possibly matching TRBD1 (5 bases). This CDR3 has 14 residues. Per germline, CDR1 SGHRS and CDR2 YFSETQ. V was clipped by 4 bases and J by 8 bases, with 18 bases between them. The CDR3 region has the DNA TGCGCCAGCAGCCCCGGGGGAGCCCTCTTAGGCTACACCTTC. Translating gives CASSPGGALLGYTF.

The V and J genes are TRBV10-3 and TRBJ2-3; a weak D match, TRBD2 (5 bases). V was trimmed by 8 bases and J by 2 bases, leaving 26 bases between them. The CDR3 totals 18 residues. The germline V gene encodes CDR1 ENHRY and CDR2 SYGVKD. The CDR3 bases are TGTGCCATCGGTGCCTATGGACGCCGGAGGAACTTCACAGATACGCAGTATTTT. Amino acids: CAIGAYGRRRNFTDTQYF.

The table lists this clone with a count of one. V is TRBV28 and J is TRBJ2-7, with D possibly matching TRBD2 (6 bases). Trimming shortened V by 6 bases and J by 1 base, and 16 bases separated the two germline ends. The CDR3 length is 15 residues. Germline loops: CDR1 MDHEN, CDR2 SYDVKM. As DNA, the CDR3 is TGTGCCAGCAGGGCCTGGAGGGGTCTATCCTACGAGCAGTACTTC. Amino acid sequence: CASRAWRGLSYEQYF.

The chain has TRBV27 and TRBJ1-5; possibly TRBD1 for D (5 bases). The V gene lost 5 bases and the J gene lost 0 bases, with 11 bases spanning the gap. This CDR3 has 15 residues. Per germline, CDR1 MNHEY and CDR2 SMNVEV (reference sequence). This chain's CDR3 is CASSPLGVSNQPQHF. As DNA, the CDR3 is TGTGCCAGCAGTCCCTTGGGGGTTAGCAATCAGCCCCAGCATTTT.

This clone was seen just once. The chain links TRBV11-2 to TRBJ2-3; D is unresolved. The CDR3 runs to 15 residues. The V and J ends lost 4 bases and 5 bases respectively, with 16 bases between them. Germline assignment: CDR1 SGHAT and CDR2 FQNNGV. The CDR3 nucleotides read TGTGCCAGCAGCTCCCTCGAAACTCATAAAGATACGCAGTATTTT. Residues: CASSSLETHKDTQYF.

The rearrangement joins TRBV11-2 to TRBJ2-3; TRBD2 matches 8 bases. The V gene end was trimmed by 2 bases and the J gene end by 3 bases; junction bases not matched to a gene: 7. Germline CDR1 reads SGHAT; CDR2 reads FQNNGV. The CDR3 runs to 16 residues. This CDR3 reads CASSLLPGGATDTQYF. CDR3 DNA sequence: TGTGCCAGCAGCTTATTGCCGGGGGGGGCAACAGATACGCAGTATTTT.

The chain carries TRBV28 and TRBJ1-4; maybe TRBD1 (6 bases). V lost 5 bases, J lost 5 bases, and 15 bases lay in between. This CDR3 is built from 15 residues. Germline CDR1 reads MDHEN; CDR2 reads SYDVKM. In DNA form, the CDR3 reads TGTGCCAGCAGTCGTGCTGGGGGCGAAAATGAAAAACTGTTTTTT. Its protein product is CASSRAGGENEKLFF.

The chain recombines TRBV7-2 with TRBJ2-7; TRBD1 is a possible D gene (5 bases). Germline V gives CDR1 SGHTA, CDR2 FQGNSA. This CDR3 is 14 amino acids long. V was shortened by 1 base and J by 2 bases, with 9 bases between the two germline ends. CDR3 region: CASSLEGAAYEQYF. The CDR3 DNA is TGTGCCAGCAGCTTAGAAGGGGCCGCCTACGAGCAGTACTTC.

The J gene is TRBJ1-4, the V gene TRBV7-2; tentatively, D is TRBD1 (5 bases). The CDR3 has 14 residues. Trimming pared 0 bases from V and 4 bases from J, leaving 6 bases between. Germline loops: CDR1 SGHTA, CDR2 FQGNSA. CDR3 region: CASSLAGRNEKLFF. As DNA, the CDR3 is TGTGCCAGCAGCTTAGCGGGGCGTAATGAAAAACTGTTTTTT.

V is TRBV27 and J is TRBJ2-7, with D possibly TRBD2 on 6 matching bases. CDR3 length equals 14 residues. V lost 3 bases and J 5 bases, leaving 14 bases between the germline ends. Germline assignment: CDR1 MNHEY and CDR2 SMNVEV (reference sequence). CDR3 loop: CASSFSAGTHEQYF. The CDR3 nucleotides read TGTGCCAGCAGTTTTTCGGCTGGGACTCACGAGCAGTACTTC.

The rearrangement joins TRBV10-3 to TRBJ2-1; D possibly uses TRBD1 or TRBD2 (6 bases each). The CDR3 is 16 residues long. In germline, CDR1 is ENHRY, CDR2 SYGVKD. V lost 5 bases and J lost 0, with 14 bases in between. The CDR3 sequence is CAISLGGRSSYNEQFF. The CDR3 nucleotides read TGTGCCATCAGTCTCGGGGGCCGGAGCTCCTACAATGAGCAGTTCTTC.

The chain joins TRBV6-1 to TRBJ2-7; D tentatively reads TRBD1 or TRBD2 (5 bases each). The CDR3 extends over 14 amino acids. The V gene's germline CDR1 is MNHNS and CDR2 SASEGT. The ends were cut back, 7 bases at V and 4 bases at J, with 17 bases in the middle. The CDR3 DNA follows: TGTGCCAGCACCGCCATCGTCGAGGGGTACGAGCAGTACTTC. This sequence encodes CASTAIVEGYEQYF.

The chain is built from TRBV19 and TRBJ2-1; D might be TRBD1 or TRBD2, each matching 6 bases. This CDR3 has 13 amino acids. Germline CDR1 reads LNHDA; CDR2 reads SQIVND (reference sequence). V was cut by 10 bases and J by 6 bases, with 16 bases left in between. CDR3 loop: CATWETGANEQFF. CDR3 nucleotide sequence: TGTGCCACCTGGGAAACGGGGGCCAATGAGCAGTTCTTC.

J is TRBJ2-5 and V is TRBV29-1; 8 nucleotides line up with TRBD1. The CDR3 is 15 residues long. V trimming: 0 bases; J trimming: 4 bases; junction bases outside the gene matches: 7. Germline-derived CDR1 and CDR2 are SQVTM and ANQGSEA. CDR3 protein: CSVEEDRGRSETQYF. The CDR3 region has the DNA TGCAGCGTTGAAGAAGACAGGGGAAGGTCAGAGACCCAGTACTTC.

The chain carries TRBV28 and TRBJ2-2, with D maybe TRBD1 (6 bases). Germline CDR1 is MDHEN and CDR2 is SYDVKM. The CDR3 is 15 residues long. V shed 3 bases and J shed 1 base, with 9 bases lying between them. This CDR3 is CASSLRTVNTGELFF. The CDR3, as DNA: TGTGCCAGCAGTTTGAGGACAGTGAACACCGGGGAGCTGTTTTTT.

This clone was recorded only once. This chain links TRBV14 with TRBJ2-3, with 10 bases aligning to TRBD2. The CDR3 sequence is 15 residues long. The junction had 5 bases not matched to a gene; V was cut back by 2 bases and J by 6 bases. The germline V gene encodes CDR1 SGHDN and CDR2 FVKESK. The CDR3 region has the DNA TGTGCCAGCAGCCAAATCAGCGGGAGGGCTGATACGCAGTATTTT. This translates into CASSQISGRADTQYF. Full variable domain (missing parts from reference TRBV14 and TRBJ2-3): EAGVTQFPSHSVIEKGQTVTLRCDPISGHDNLYWYRRVMGKEIKFLLHFVKESKQDESGMPNNRFLAERTGGTYSTLKVQPAELEDSGVYFCASSQISGRADTQYFGPGTRLTVL.

The chain joins TRBV7-6 to TRBJ2-2, with D perhaps assigned TRBD1 or TRBD2 (6 bases each). CDR1 and CDR2 from the germline V gene are SGHVS and FNYEAQ. V was shortened by 1 base and J by 3 bases, with 12 bases between the two germline ends. The CDR3 contains 16 residues. This CDR3 is CASSLVSGAHTGELFF. The CDR3 nucleotides are TGTGCCAGCAGCTTAGTTTCGGGGGCGCACACCGGGGAGCTGTTTTTT.

This chain joins TRBV6-1 and TRBJ2-3; TRBD2 agrees at 7 bases. The CDR3 loop spans 13 amino acids. V lost 8 bases to trimming and J lost 1 base; unmatched junction nucleotides: 3. Germline V gene data show CDR1 as MNHNS and CDR2 as SASEGT. The CDR3: CASGGGGTDTQYF. The CDR3 DNA sequence: TGTGCCAGCGGGGGGGGAGGCACAGATACGCAGTATTTT.